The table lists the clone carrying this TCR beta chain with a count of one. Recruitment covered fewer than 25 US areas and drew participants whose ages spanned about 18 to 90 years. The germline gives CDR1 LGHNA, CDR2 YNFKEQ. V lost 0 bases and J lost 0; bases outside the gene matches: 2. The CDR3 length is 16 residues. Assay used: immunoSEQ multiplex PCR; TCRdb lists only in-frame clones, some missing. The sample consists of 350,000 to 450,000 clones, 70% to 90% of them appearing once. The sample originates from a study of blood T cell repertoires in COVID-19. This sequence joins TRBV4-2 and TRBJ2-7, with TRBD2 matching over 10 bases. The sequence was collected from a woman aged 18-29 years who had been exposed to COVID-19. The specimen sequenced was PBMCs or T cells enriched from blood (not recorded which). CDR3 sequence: CASSQDASGGSYEQYF. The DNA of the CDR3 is TGTGCCAGCAGCCAAGATGCTAGCGGGGGCTCCTACGAGCAGTACTTC.